This TCR beta chain stems from a study of cytomegalovirus exposure and HLA in healthy donors. Study in general: Early released data comprised about 85 million unique TCRs from HLA-typed donors. Notes on the study in general: Later examination showed HLA-associated TCR beta chains had greater clonal expansion than equally common others. Common viral pathogens (according to a later analysis) appeared linked to several of the most significant clusters. Both high specificity and high sensitivity reportedly marked the classifier's diagnosis of cytomegalovirus status.

A note on this clone: Its cognate antigen is unknown.

Both 60 Vbeta primers and 13 Jbeta primers went into the PCR. Profiling relied on immunoSEQ multiplex PCR, and the TCRdb table lists in-frame clones only, not all of them. The table lists about 120,000 clones, 75% to 85% of them singletons, with 7% to 9.5% in the top ten. The length of the CDR3 is 16 residues. Germline V lookup: CDR1 SQVTM, CDR2 ANQGSEA. Trimming shortened V by 2 bases and J by 0 bases, and 17 bases separated the two germline ends. The V and J genes are TRBV29-1 and TRBJ2-7, with D possibly being TRBD1 (6 bases). The sequenced material came from PBMCs. This TCR derives from a man between 25 and 39 years old in good health and CMV-seropositive. CDR3 region: CSVELVGRGYSYEQYF. The CDR3 DNA sequence: TGCAGCGTTGAACTCGTCGGCAGGGGTTACTCCTACGAGCAGTACTTC.